This T cell receptor (beta chain) is drawn from a study of CD8 T cells in ankylosing spondylitis. The study's findings and limits: What seemed typical of ankylosing spondylitis blood was a TCR beta motif built from about 8 highly homologous variants.

TCRdb analysed the 5' RACE reads with MiXCR anew, one entry per CDR3 protein. This sample has around 490,000 distinct CDR3 sequences, with 5.3% found just once. This clonotype was found many times. Antigen: not known. The CDR3 consists of 15 residues. Losses at the gene ends were 8 bases for V and 0 bases for J; bases not matched to a gene: 6. The germline gives CDR1 MNHEY, CDR2 SVGEGT. Sequenced: blood, either unsorted or a sorted T cell fraction (not recorded which). V usage is TRBV6-2 or TRBV6-3 and J usage is TRBJ2-1; 8 bases match TRBD2. The clonotype was recovered from a male donor with ankylosing spondylitis. The CDR3 region has the DNA TGTGCCAGCGAGAGCGGGAGCTTCTCCTACAATGAGCAGTTCTTC. It specifies CASESGSFSYNEQFF.